Presented here are 17 T cell receptor beta chains from one specimen sequenced in a study of CXCR3-negative and CXCR3-positive naive CD8 T cells. Study-level findings and limits: Researchers report that CXCR3-positive naive cells carry more hydrophobic TRB CDR3s than CXCR3-negative naive cells.

These TCRs' antigens remain unknown. The study made its TRB cDNA libraries by 5' RACE, adding UMI labels. Following a re-call of the 5' RACE reads, TCRdb has one entry per CDR3 protein and lacks DNA. This sample contains roughly 63,000 distinct CDR3 sequences. What was sequenced was naive CXCR3+ CD8+ T cells from blood. Subset defined: CD45RO-CCR7+CD27+CD95- naive CD8+ T cells expressing CXCR3 (TNR3+). These receptors were collected from a human donor in good health. Some clones in this sample may be carry-over from other donors' samples.

The V call is TRBV29-1, the J call TRBJ2-2; checking the TCRdb D call of TRBD1 is not possible without DNA. CDR1 is SQVTM and CDR2 is ANQGSEA in the germline V gene. This CDR3 has 13 amino acids. The CDR3 loop reads CSVQQGATGELFF.

V gene TRBV5-6 combines with J gene TRBJ2-1. The germline gives CDR1 SGHDT, CDR2 YYEEEE. CDR3 length: 14 amino acids. This chain's CDR3 is CASSPDGYYNEQFF.

The chain couples TRBV4-3 to TRBJ2-1; TCRdb's D call of TRBD1 is untestable without DNA. Germline V CDR1 and CDR2: LGHNA, YSLEER. The CDR3 extends over 17 amino acids. This CDR3 is CASSQDGGGNYYNEQFF.

The chain joins TRBV7-9 to TRBJ2-3; TCRdb returns TRBD1, unconfirmable since there is no DNA. This CDR3 contains 15 residues. From germline, CDR1 is SEHNR and CDR2 FQNEAQ (reference sequence). CDR3 amino acids: CASSLRLGPTDTQYF.

The gene calls are TRBV11-2 and TRBJ2-5; checking the TCRdb D call of TRBD1 is not possible without DNA. Germline loops: CDR1 SGHAT, CDR2 FQNNGV. The CDR3 loop spans 15 amino acids. The CDR3 loop is CASSPGGTGEETQYF.

The chain employs TRBV7-7 and TRBJ2-1. The CDR3 is 16 amino acids. Germline CDR1 and CDR2: SSHAT and FNYEAQ (reference sequence). The CDR3 sequence is CASSLGMGNSYNEQFF.

The chain has TRBV14 and TRBJ2-1. The germline V gene encodes CDR1 SGHDN and CDR2 FVKESK. This CDR3 has 12 residues. The CDR3 loop is CASGPHPTEQFF.

V gene TRBV28 combines with J gene TRBJ1-1. Germline CDR1 is MDHEN and CDR2 is SYDVKM. There are 13 residues in the CDR3. This CDR3 is CASSFALNTEAFF.

The rearrangement joins TRBV7-9 to TRBJ2-5. The CDR3 loop spans 12 amino acids. Germline CDR1 SEHNR, CDR2 FQNEAQ (reference sequence). CDR3 region: CASSGVQETQYF. Based on the CDR3 plus reference TRBV7-9 and TRBJ2-5, the full variable domain is DTGVSQNPRHKITKRGQNVTFRCDPISEHNRLYWYRQTLGQGPEFLTYFQNEAQLEKSRLLSDRFSAERPKGSFSTLEIQRTEQGDSAMYLCASSGVQETQYFGPGTRLLVL.

The rearrangement joins TRBV9 to TRBJ2-3; TCRdb names TRBD1, which stays unverified in the absence of DNA. CDR1 and CDR2 (germline): SGDLS, YYNGEE. CDR3 size: 15 residues. The CDR3: CASSPAGVSTDTQYF.

The V and J genes are TRBV7-3 and TRBJ2-5; the D call from TCRdb, TRBD2, cannot be confirmed without DNA. This CDR3 region has 15 residues. The germline V gene has CDR1 SGHTA and CDR2 FQGTGA. CDR3 amino acids: CASSALGGLAETQYF.

This rearrangement joins TRBV7-2 to TRBJ2-1; the TCRdb D gene call, TRBD1, has no DNA to confirm it. There are 16 residues in the CDR3. Germline V lookup: CDR1 SGHTA, CDR2 FQGNSA. The CDR3 sequence: CASSLEWDRMYNEQFF.

V usage is TRBV12-3 or TRBV12-4 and J usage is TRBJ2-7. This CDR3 is built from 12 residues. CDR3: CASSFESAEQYF.

This chain joins TRBV12-3 or TRBV12-4 and TRBJ1-1; without DNA, the TCRdb call of TRBD1 cannot be checked. The CDR3 consists of 12 residues. The CDR3 is CASSLVRREAFF.

V gene TRBV7-2 combines with J gene TRBJ2-1; TCRdb's D call, TRBD1, is unchecked because there is no DNA. The CDR3 is made up of 16 amino acids. Per the germline V gene, CDR1 is SGHTA and CDR2 is FQGNSA. CDR3 amino acids: CASSFSGGMGGNEQFF.

J is TRBJ2-7 and V is TRBV20-1; TCRdb selects TRBD1, and the lack of DNA leaves this call unchecked. The CDR3 is 13 amino acids. Germline CDR1 is DFQATT and CDR2 is SNEGSKA (reference sequence). The CDR3: CSARDQGAYEQYF.

The chain combines TRBV4-1 with TRBJ2-3. The CDR3 loop spans 14 amino acids. CDR1 and CDR2 from the germline V gene are MGHRA and YSYEKL. The CDR3 loop reads CASSQGVGTDTQYF.